The rows below give T cell receptor beta chains drawn from one sample of a study of T cell responses to AZD1222 COVID-19 vaccine. Assay used: immunoSEQ multiplex PCR; TCRdb lists only in-frame clones, some missing. This sample has about 120,000 clones, with under 95% found just once. This specimen was peripheral blood, taken 28 days after the second AZD1222 dose. Every receptor here comes from an adult who received the AZD1222 COVID-19 vaccine. Both conserved end residues are trimmed from each CDR3. The order of the fields is V gene, CDR3 protein.

TRBV7-9 | ASSLRAGGPSNEQF
TRBV5-6 | ASSLGGARYEQY
TRBV5-6 | ASSLMWKPRDYGYT
TRBV10-1 | ASSDGTSKSPITGVPGNTIY
TRBV2 | ASSPRGGYEQY
TRBV27 | ASSLTGGGNTEAF
TRBV21-1 | ASRGRDNTGELF
TRBV3-1/TRBV3-2 | ASSQAGGDYSNQPQH
TRBV5-4 | ASSLWWAASTDTQY
TRBV5-1 | ASRSGNTIY
TRBV28 | AIKSGANVLT
TRBV5-1 | ASIRWAF
TRBV27 | ASSFEGAADTQY
TRBV6-1 | ASSVSLAGGSDTQY
TRBV5-4 | ASSFRGEETQY
TRBV15 | ATSRDSFQGNNSPLH
TRBV12-3/TRBV12-4 | ASSWTGNYGYT
TRBV27 | ASSRQGSYEQY
TRBV7-2 | ASSLGTGVVSPLH
TRBV6-5 | ASSYERGGTGELF
TRBV7-8 | ASSSGDRAAF
TRBV6-5 | ASRNGGREQF
TRBV4-1 | ASSQTGPYQPQH
TRBV11-3 | ASSIGLAGGVNEQF
TRBV5-4 | ASSSQQGWNTEAF
TRBV7-2 | ASSLELAGASYNEQF
TRBV9 | ASSTDASYNEQF
TRBV6-5 | ASSKGQGVAGEQY
TRBV29-1 | SVLSSYGYT
TRBV14 | ASSQRTGRNTEAF
TRBV12-5 | ASGLLAGAEQY
TRBV4-3 | ASSQERPIYNEQF
TRBV27 | ASSSWGANYGYT
TRBV25-1 | ASSPNRGPNTEAF
TRBV29-1 | SVETGGVDQPQH
TRBV30 | AWRRDRSYGYT
TRBV28 | ASSSETTSSYNEQF
TRBV7-3 | ASSLTGQGEAGNTIY
TRBV11-2 | ASSLYTGAANYGYT
TRBV18 | ASSPQGDTQY
TRBV12-2 | ASRPQGKETGELF
TRBV6-2/TRBV6-3 | ASSPLQGFEAF
TRBV3-1/TRBV3-2 | ASSLREGGNTIY
TRBV21-1 | ASRDRECGNTEAF
TRBV14 | ASSHRGLNTEAF
TRBV6-1 | ASSQARNYGYT
TRBV6-2/TRBV6-3 | ASSPTTDRHLQPQH
TRBV10-3 | AISGRGRASYEQY
TRBV4-1 | ASSQAGSYGYT
TRBV4-3 | ASSPTWDGEKLF
TRBV2 | ASSEWYQGNYGYT
TRBV19 | ASSIGRGRGNYGYT
TRBV7-6 | ASSLSAPGLGVADTQY